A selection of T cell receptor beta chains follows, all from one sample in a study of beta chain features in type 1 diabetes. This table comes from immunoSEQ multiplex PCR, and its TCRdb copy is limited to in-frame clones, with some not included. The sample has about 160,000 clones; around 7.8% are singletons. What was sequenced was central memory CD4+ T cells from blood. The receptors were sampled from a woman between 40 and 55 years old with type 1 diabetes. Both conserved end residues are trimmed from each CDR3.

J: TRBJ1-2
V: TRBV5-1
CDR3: ASRLGHLDNYGYT

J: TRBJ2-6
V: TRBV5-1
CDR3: ASSLANRGEANVLT

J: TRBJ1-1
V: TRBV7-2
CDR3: ASSAATEAF

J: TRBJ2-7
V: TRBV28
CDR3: ASSLLGLAGSYEQY

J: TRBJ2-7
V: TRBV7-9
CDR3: ASSLQGGLDEQY

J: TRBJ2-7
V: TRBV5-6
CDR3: ASSLGTGGSYEQY

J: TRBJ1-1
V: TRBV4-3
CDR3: ASSQVWASWNTEAF

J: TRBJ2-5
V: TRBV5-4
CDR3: ASSLRRSGETQY

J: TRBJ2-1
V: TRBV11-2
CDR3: ASSLSTDSYNEQF

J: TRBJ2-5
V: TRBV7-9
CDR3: ASSSGQPQETQY

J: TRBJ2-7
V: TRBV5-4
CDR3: ASSWDRGGEQY

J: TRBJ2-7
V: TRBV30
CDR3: AWSVRGPGGATGYEQY

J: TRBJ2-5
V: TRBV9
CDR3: ASSVGAGQETQY

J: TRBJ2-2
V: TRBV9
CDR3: AHSRVRGRTGELF

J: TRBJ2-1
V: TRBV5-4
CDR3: ASSLGLVGSRRF

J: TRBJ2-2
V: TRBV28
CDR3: ASSSPGQGNTGELF

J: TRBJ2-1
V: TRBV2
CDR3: ASSDRGAANEQF

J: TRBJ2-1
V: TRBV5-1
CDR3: ASSSRIDNEQF

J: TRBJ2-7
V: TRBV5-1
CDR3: ASSGQGKYEQY

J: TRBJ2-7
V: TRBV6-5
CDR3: ASSYSGTPGEQY

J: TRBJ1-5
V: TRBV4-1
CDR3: ASSPQKPGGRPQH

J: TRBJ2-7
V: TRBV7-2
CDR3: ASSLALGRQTAYEQY

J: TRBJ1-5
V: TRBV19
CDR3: ASSDGRGNNQPQH

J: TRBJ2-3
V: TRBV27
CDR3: ASSFDVSGSDTQY

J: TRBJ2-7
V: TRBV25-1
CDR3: ASSESRAGVGEQY

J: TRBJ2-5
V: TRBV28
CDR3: ASSLGGTTQY

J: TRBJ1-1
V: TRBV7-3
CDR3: ASSTQAFTEAF